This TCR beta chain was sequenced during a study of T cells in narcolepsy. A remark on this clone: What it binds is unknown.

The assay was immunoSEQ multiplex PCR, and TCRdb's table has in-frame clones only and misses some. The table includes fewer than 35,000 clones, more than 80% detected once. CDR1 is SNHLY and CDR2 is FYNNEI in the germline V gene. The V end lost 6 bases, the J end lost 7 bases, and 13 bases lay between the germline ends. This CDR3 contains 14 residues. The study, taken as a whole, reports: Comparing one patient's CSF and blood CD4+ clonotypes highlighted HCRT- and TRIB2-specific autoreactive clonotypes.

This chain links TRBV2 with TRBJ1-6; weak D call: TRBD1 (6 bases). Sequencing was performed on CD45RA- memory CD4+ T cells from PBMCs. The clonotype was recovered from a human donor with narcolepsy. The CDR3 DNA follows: TGTGCCAGCAGGTACAGGGATGGCAATTCACCCCTCCACTTT. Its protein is CASRYRDGNSPLHF.